The 32 T cell receptor beta chains below were found in one sample sequenced in a study of post-analysis software for immune sequencing data. Researchers reported that TCR beta cDNA libraries carried unique molecular identifiers. MiXCR, run by TCRdb on the PCR reads, gives a single entry per CDR3 protein. Found here are over 150,000 distinct CDR3 sequences, about 36% of them singletons; the top ten hold approximately 30%. Source: blood, taken after autologous hematopoietic stem cell transplantation. The source of these receptors is a girl under 18 with multiple sclerosis.

The chain employs TRBV6-5 and TRBJ2-3; D is perhaps TRBD1 (6 bases). The CDR3 covers 16 residues. V was trimmed by 6 bases and J by 1 base, leaving 17 bases between them. CDR1 and CDR2 from the germline V gene are MNHEY and SVGAGI. The CDR3 protein is CASSGTLPIGTDTQYF. DNA for the CDR3: TGTGCCAGCAGCGGGACACTCCCCATAGGCACAGATACGCAGTATTTT.

This clonotype turned up a few times. The gene calls are TRBV6-1 and TRBJ2-7, with 7 bases aligning to TRBD2. The CDR3 sequence is 13 residues long. Germline CDR1 reads MNHNS; CDR2 reads SASEGT. Losses at the gene ends were 9 bases for V and 6 bases for J; bases not matched to a gene: 11. CDR3 loop: CASRVGGDGEQYF. In DNA form, the CDR3 reads TGTGCCAGTAGAGTGGGGGGGGATGGCGAGCAGTACTTC.

This sequence joins TRBV30 and TRBJ1-2; D possibly corresponds to TRBD1 (5 bases). The CDR3 contains 12 residues. Germline loops: CDR1 GTSNPN, CDR2 SVGIG (reference sequence). The V and J ends lost 2 bases and 4 bases respectively, with 8 bases between them. CDR3 bases: TGTGCCTGGAGTATAGGGACCTATGGCTACACCTTC. This encodes CAWSIGTYGYTF.

This rearrangement joins TRBV9 to TRBJ2-1; 9 nucleotides match TRBD1. CDR3 length equals 18 residues. Trimming removed 0 bases from V and 5 bases from J; junction bases left unmatched: 12. The germline V gene encodes CDR1 SGDLS and CDR2 YYNGEE. CDR3 DNA sequence: TGTGCCAGCAGCGTAGAATATAGAGTTGGGACAGGGAACAATGAGCAGTTCTTC. Translating gives CASSVEYRVGTGNNEQFF.

The chain couples TRBV5-1 to TRBJ2-2, with 11 positions matching TRBD2. The germline CDR1 and CDR2 sequences are SGHRS and YFSETQ. Germline trimming cut 5 bases from V and 7 bases from J; bases unmatched to any gene: 4. The CDR3 totals 14 residues. The CDR3 loop reads CASRQGLADGELFF. The CDR3 DNA is TGCGCCAGCAGGCAGGGACTAGCGGACGGGGAGCTGTTTTTT.

This chain connects TRBV6-1 to TRBJ2-7, with 8 positions matching TRBD1. The CDR3 is 16 residues long. Germline CDR1 and CDR2: MNHNS and SASEGT. V lost 1 base to trimming and J lost 9 bases; unmatched junction nucleotides: 14. The CDR3 sequence: CASSEGNTGTGIGQYF. The CDR3 DNA follows: TGTGCCAGCAGTGAAGGGAATACGGGGACAGGCATCGGGCAGTACTTC.

V usage is TRBV14 and J usage is TRBJ1-1; TRBD1 might be the D (6 bases). Germline V lookup: CDR1 SGHDN, CDR2 FVKESK. Trimming left V 1 base short and J 2 bases short, with 14 bases between. This CDR3 comprises 16 residues. CDR3 amino acids: CASSQAFLQGNTEAFF. DNA for the CDR3: TGTGCCAGCAGCCAAGCGTTCCTACAGGGTAACACTGAAGCTTTCTTT.

This clonotype was detected many times. The V and J genes are TRBV7-2 and TRBJ2-3; the D is unclear. Germline assignment: CDR1 SGHTA and CDR2 FQGNSA. V was shortened by 3 bases and J by 6 bases, with 4 bases between the two germline ends. This CDR3 spans 11 amino acids. The CDR3 DNA sequence: TGTGCCAGCAGCTTGAGGGATACGCAGTATTTT. This sequence encodes CASSLRDTQYF.

This clonotype was observed a handful of times. The chain combines TRBV6-1 with TRBJ2-7; D perhaps matches TRBD2 (5 bases). Trimming took off 8 bases at V and 0 bases at J, with 8 bases between the two ends. Germline V gene data show CDR1 as MNHNS and CDR2 as SASEGT. The CDR3 sequence is 12 residues long. Here the CDR3 reads CASGLLSYEQYF. The CDR3 coding sequence is TGTGCCAGCGGACTTCTCTCCTACGAGCAGTACTTC.

This clonotype was counted a single time. The rearrangement uses TRBV9 and TRBJ2-1, with 8 positions matching TRBD2. CDR1 and CDR2 from the germline V gene are SGDLS and YYNGEE. Trimming removed 4 bases from V and 6 bases from J; junction bases left unmatched: 3. The CDR3 contains 13 residues. Here the CDR3 reads CASSRGGGNEQFF. Written as DNA, the CDR3 is TGTGCCAGCAGCCGGGGGGGAGGCAATGAGCAGTTCTTC.

This clonotype was counted only a few times. The rearrangement links TRBV28 to TRBJ2-7, with TRBD1 matching over 7 bases. This CDR3 region has 15 residues. The J segment lost 1 base and the V segment lost 5 bases, leaving 8 bases of the junction unmatched. Germline V gene lookup returns CDR1 MDHEN and CDR2 SYDVKM. The CDR3 DNA is TGTGCCAGCAGTCCCTCCGGGACAGCATCCTACGAGCAGTACTTC. Translated, it gives CASSPSGTASYEQYF.

The CDR3 is CASSPDRGRGYTF. DNA of the CDR3: TGTGCCAGCAGTCCTGACAGGGGTAGAGGCTACACCTTC. V gene TRBV6-1 combines with J gene TRBJ1-2; 8 bases agree with TRBD1. V gave up 5 bases and J gave up 8 bases; unmatched junction bases: 7. CDR1 and CDR2 (germline): MNHNS, SASEGT. The CDR3 has 13 residues.

With regard to this clonotype: A clone one base away is much larger, so this may be a read error. V gene TRBV29-1 combines with J gene TRBJ2-3; tentatively, D is TRBD2 (5 bases). Trimming left V 0 bases short and J 3 bases short, with 19 bases between. The CDR3 has 17 residues. The germline V gene has CDR1 SQVTM and CDR2 ANQGSEA. CDR3 loop: CSVEDIEGVTRTDTQYF. The CDR3 DNA reads as TGCAGCGTTGAAGATATCGAGGGAGTCACGCGGACAGATACGCAGTATTTT.

The J gene is TRBJ2-5, the V gene TRBV20-1, with D unclear. The J call may be incorrect, as the DNA end agrees better with TRBJ2-7. Germline CDR1 and CDR2: DFQATT and SNEGSKA (reference sequence). The CDR3 consists of 14 residues. The CDR3 sequence: CSARPESHTDEQYF. The CDR3 nucleotides are TGCAGTGCTAGGCCGGAATCCCATACGGACGAGCAGTACTTC.

Details on this clonotype: Mismatch with germline at one junction end may stem from a read error. This chain uses TRBV24-1 with TRBJ2-1; either TRBD1 or TRBD2 may fit D (5 bases each). This CDR3 comprises 16 residues. CDR1 and CDR2 (germline): KGHDR, SFDVKD. This CDR3 reads CTTSGVSGRDLNEQFF. The CDR3 DNA reads TGTACCACCAGTGGTGTGTCGGGCCGGGACCTTAATGAGCAGTTCTTC.

This chain links TRBV7-9 with TRBJ2-1, with 8 bases lining up with TRBD1. The DNA end lines up better with TRBJ2-7; the J call may be wrong. The CDR3 runs 14 residues. The germline V gene has CDR1 SEHNR and CDR2 FQNEAQ (reference sequence). The CDR3 sequence is CASSSSGGYYEQYF. The CDR3 nucleotides read TGTGCCAGCAGTTCCTCAGGGGGCTACTACGAGCAGTACTTC.

Turning to this clonotype: A much larger clone differs by one base, so this may be a read error. The chain joins TRBV4-3 to TRBJ2-7; TRBD1 matches 11 bases. With 4 bases clipped from V and 1 base from J, the junction kept 12 bases outside the gene matches. Germline V CDR1 and CDR2: LGHNA, YSLEER. The CDR3 consists of 18 residues. CDR3 DNA: TGCGCCAGCAGCCGAGAGCCCTCTGGGACAGGGGGATCCTACGAGCAGTACTTC. This sequence encodes CASSREPSGTGGSYEQYF.

This clonotype is a singleton in its sample. The chain recombines TRBV25-1 with TRBJ1-2; unclear D gene. V was shortened by 1 base and J by 4 bases, with 16 bases between the two germline ends. CDR1 is MGHDK, CDR2 SYGVNS, per germline. CDR3 length equals 16 residues. DNA of the CDR3: TGTGCCAGCAGTGAATTTGGGCAGTCGTTGCTCTATGGCTACACCTTC. It translates to CASSEFGQSLLYGYTF.

The chain joins TRBV20-1 to TRBJ2-1; the D call may be TRBD1 or TRBD2 (6 bases each). CDR3 length: 15 residues. From germline, CDR1 is DFQATT and CDR2 SNEGSKA (reference sequence). Between the trimmed V and J ends, which lost 5 bases and 1 base, there was a span of 15 bases. CDR3 in DNA: TGCAGTGCTGCCATCAAAGGGGGGTCCTACAATGAGCAGTTCTTC. Protein: CSAAIKGGSYNEQFF.

This clonotype was found a few times. V and J are TRBV19 and TRBJ2-1; 9 bases are shared with TRBD2. The CDR3 runs 13 residues. The germline gives CDR1 LNHDA, CDR2 SQIVND (reference sequence). The ends lost 5 bases at V and 10 bases at J; junction bases unmatched: 6. The CDR3 DNA is TGTGCCAGTAGTCCACTAGCGGGTTGGGAGCAGTTCTTC. Translation gives CASSPLAGWEQFF. Filled out from reference TRBV19 and TRBJ2-1, the complete variable domain reads DGGITQSPKYLFRKEGQNVTLSCEQNLNHDAMYWYRQDPGQGLRLIYYSQIVNDFQKGDIAEGYSVSREKKESFPLTVTSAQKNPTAFYLCASSPLAGWEQFFGPGTRLTVL.

The J gene is TRBJ2-7, the V gene TRBV7-6; TRBD2 matches 12 bases. The CDR3 spans 15 residues. Germline V lookup: CDR1 SGHVS, CDR2 FNYEAQ. The V and J ends lost 4 bases and 7 bases, in that order; junction bases with no gene match: 8. The CDR3 spells CASSSTSGRTGEQYF. CDR3 in DNA: TGTGCCAGCAGCTCCACTAGCGGGAGGACCGGGGAGCAGTACTTC. Drawing the rest from reference TRBV7-6 and TRBJ2-7, the complete variable domain is GAGVSQSPRYKVTKRGQDVALRCDPISGHVSLYWYRQALGQGPEFLTYFNYEAQQDKSGLPNDRFSAERPEGSISTLTIQRTEQRDSAMYRCASSSTSGRTGEQYFGPGTRLTVT.

In this sample, this clonotype turned up a few times. This may come from a read error, since a much larger clone is one base off. The rearrangement joins TRBV11-1 to TRBJ2-1; 11 bases line up with TRBD2. This CDR3 region has 16 residues. The junction had 9 bases not matched to a gene; V was cut back by 5 bases and J by 6 bases. The germline CDR1 and CDR2 sequences are SGHAT and FQDESV (reference sequence). The chain's CDR3 is CASSQPGTSGGNEQFF. CDR3 in DNA: TGTGCCAGCAGCCAACCCGGGACTAGCGGAGGCAATGAGCAGTTCTTC.

This chain joins TRBV12-3 or TRBV12-4 and TRBJ1-2; D remains ambiguous. This CDR3 region has 14 residues. The V gene lost 2 bases and the J gene lost 2 bases, with 9 bases spanning the gap. The CDR3 reads CASSLRAANYGYTF. The DNA for the CDR3 is TGTGCCAGCAGTTTACGGGCGGCCAACTATGGCTACACCTTC.

The CDR3 sequence: CASSREGTSGYEQYF. The CDR3 coding sequence is TGCGCCAGCAGCCGAGAGGGGACTAGCGGCTACGAGCAGTACTTC. V and J are TRBV4-1 and TRBJ2-7, with 11 bases lining up with TRBD2. The ends lost 4 bases at V and 3 bases at J; junction bases unmatched: 5. CDR3 length: 15 amino acids. Per germline, CDR1 MGHRA and CDR2 YSYEKL.

In this sample, this clonotype turned up once. The gene calls are TRBV5-1 and TRBJ2-7; possible D gene TRBD2, 6 bases. In germline, CDR1 is SGHRS, CDR2 YFSETQ. The CDR3 consists of 14 residues. V was shortened by 1 base and J by 5 bases, with 13 bases between the two germline ends. The CDR3 is CASSLWGDPHEQYF. CDR3 DNA sequence: TGCGCCAGCAGCTTGTGGGGGGACCCCCACGAGCAGTACTTC.

Details on this clonotype: A much larger clone differs from this one at a single base, so this may be a read error. This sequence joins TRBV19 and TRBJ1-2; TRBD1 aligns across 9 bases. The CDR3 sequence is 15 residues long. The germline CDR1 and CDR2 sequences are LNHDA and SQIVND (reference sequence). DNA for the CDR3: TGTGCCGGTAGTCCTTCCCGGACAGGGGACTATGGCTACACCTTC. It encodes CAGSPSRTGDYGYTF.

This clonotype was seen only a few times. CDR3 in amino acids: CASSYGLAGAEEQYF. CDR3 DNA: TGTGCCAGCAGTTACGGGCTAGCGGGAGCTGAAGAGCAGTACTTC. The rearrangement uses TRBV6-5 and TRBJ2-7, with TRBD2 identical over 10 bases. The junction had 8 bases not matched to a gene; V was cut back by 2 bases and J by 7 bases. Germline assignment: CDR1 MNHEY and CDR2 SVGAGI. This CDR3 is 15 amino acids long.

V and J are TRBV2 and TRBJ2-7; TRBD2 might be the D (5 bases). V was shortened by 7 bases and J by 1 base, with 14 bases between the two germline ends. Germline lookup yields CDR1 SNHLY and CDR2 FYNNEI. The CDR3 runs 14 residues. The CDR3 DNA follows: TGTGCCAGCAAGAGGGAACCCCAATCCTACGAGCAGTACTTC. It encodes CASKREPQSYEQYF.

The chain has TRBV7-2 and TRBJ1-2, with D possibly being TRBD1 (5 bases). Trimming shortened V by 5 bases and J by 5 bases, and 18 bases separated the two germline ends. Looked up from germline, CDR1 is SGHTA and CDR2 is FQGNSA. This CDR3 is built from 15 residues. The CDR3 DNA reads TGTGCCAGCAGCCCCGGGGACCGCCTCGGGTATGGCTACACCTTC. This translates into CASSPGDRLGYGYTF. The entire variable domain, with the rest obtained from reference TRBV7-2 and TRBJ1-2, is as follows: GAGVSQSPSNKVTEKGKDVELRCDPISGHTALYWYRQSLGQGLEFLIYFQGNSAPDKSGLPSDRFSAERTGGSVSTLTIQRTQQEDSAVYLCASSPGDRLGYGYTFGSGTRLTVV.

The chain couples TRBV6-4 to TRBJ2-1, with TRBD2 matching 8 bases. V dropped 3 bases and J dropped 3; count of bases not matched to a gene: 1. CDR1 is MRHNA and CDR2 is SNTAGT in the germline V gene. The CDR3 has 14 residues. CDR3 in DNA: TGTGCCAGCAGTGAAGCGGGAGACTACAATGAGCAGTTCTTC. The encoded protein is CASSEAGDYNEQFF.

CDR3: CASSLGWQGRTQPQHF. In nucleotides, the CDR3 is TGTGCCAGCAGCTTGGGATGGCAGGGGCGGACTCAGCCCCAGCATTTT. The rearrangement joins TRBV28 to TRBJ1-5, with D maybe TRBD1 (6 bases). Per the germline V gene, CDR1 is MDHEN and CDR2 is SYDVKM. The length of the CDR3 is 16 residues. The V end lost 6 bases, the J end lost 6 bases, and 21 bases lay between the germline ends.

The table lists this clonotype with a few counts. This chain uses TRBV7-2 with TRBJ2-1; the D gene is possibly TRBD1 (6 bases). CDR1 and CDR2 (germline): SGHTA, FQGNSA. This CDR3 has 16 residues. Between the trimmed V and J ends, which lost 5 bases and 5 bases, there was a span of 19 bases. CDR3 nucleotide sequence: TGTGCCAGCAGCCCCCCCAGGGGTAGCCTGAACAATGAGCAGTTCTTC. Translated: CASSPPRGSLNNEQFF.